Below, 17 T cell receptor beta chains from the same sample are listed, as sequenced in a study of blood T cells in healthy people across ages. Primers used in a second PCR of roughly 7 to 12 cycles were a sample-barcoded 5' primer and a J-beta primer mix. TCRdb re-derived calls from the 5' RACE reads in MiXCR, one entry per CDR3 protein. The table includes about 1.5 million distinct CDR3 sequences, less than 45% detected once. The sequenced sample was blood. The receptors shown here come from a woman under 30 in good health.

This chain connects TRBV10-3 to TRBJ1-5; 11 bases align to TRBD1. With 3 bases clipped from V and 1 base from J, the junction kept 8 bases outside the gene matches. This CDR3 is 18 amino acids long. In germline, CDR1 is ENHRY, CDR2 SYGVKD. CDR3 nucleotides: TGTGCCATCAGTGATACGTCGGACAGGGGGCTGAGCAATCAGCCCCAGCATTTT. This translates into CAISDTSDRGLSNQPQHF.

The V gene is TRBV3-1, the J gene TRBJ1-4; tentatively, D is TRBD1 (6 bases). Trimming pared 1 base from V and 5 bases from J, leaving 11 bases between. The CDR3 runs 15 residues. Germline CDR1 is LGHDT and CDR2 is YNNKEL (reference sequence). CDR3 DNA sequence: TGTGCCAGCAGCCAAGGGACAGTTTGGAATGAAAAACTGTTTTTT. It translates to CASSQGTVWNEKLFF.

This clonotype has a count of ten or more. The chain links TRBV29-1 to TRBJ2-7; a possible D gene is TRBD2 (6 bases). V gave up 4 bases and J gave up 4 bases, with 14 bases separating them. In germline, CDR1 is SQVTM, CDR2 ANQGSEA. The CDR3 is 13 residues long. The CDR3: CSVAAGRTYEQYF. In DNA, the CDR3 is TGCAGCGTTGCAGCGGGCAGAACTTACGAGCAGTACTTC.

The V and J genes are TRBV10-3 and TRBJ1-5, with no clear D. Trimming pared 4 bases from V and 11 bases from J, leaving 18 bases between. The CDR3 loop spans 14 amino acids. Germline values: CDR1 ENHRY, CDR2 SYGVKD. CDR3 sequence reads: CAISAESISAAQHF. The CDR3 DNA follows: TGTGCCATCAGTGCTGAGAGTATATCAGCGGCCCAGCATTTT.

The rearrangement links TRBV12-3 or TRBV12-4 to TRBJ1-1; no firm D call. V dropped 7 bases and J dropped 0 bases, with 9 bases sitting between them. The CDR3 runs 13 residues. The CDR3: CASTRYVNTEAFF. CDR3 nucleotides: TGTGCCAGCACACGGTATGTGAACACTGAAGCTTTCTTT.

This clonotype showed up just a few times. This chain joins TRBV27 and TRBJ2-7, with D uncertain. Germline V lookup: CDR1 MNHEY, CDR2 SMNVEV (reference sequence). The V end lost 7 bases, the J end lost 2 bases, and 24 bases lay between the germline ends. The CDR3 has 17 amino acids. The CDR3 sequence: CASKVVGGAGFPYEQYF. CDR3 nucleotides: TGTGCCAGCAAAGTGGTAGGTGGTGCCGGGTTCCCCTACGAGCAGTACTTC.

This clonotype has more than one count but fewer than ten. The chain is built from TRBV9 and TRBJ2-3, with D perhaps matching TRBD2 (6 bases). The CDR3 has 16 residues. Trimming took 2 bases from V and 0 from J, leaving 13 bases between them. Germline V gene lookup returns CDR1 SGDLS and CDR2 YYNGEE. The DNA of the CDR3 is TGTGCCAGCAGCGTTGAGGAGGGCCTCAGCACAGATACGCAGTATTTT. Translated: CASSVEEGLSTDTQYF.

The chain links TRBV6-2 or TRBV6-3 to TRBJ2-1, with 8 bases identical to TRBD1. V lost 0 bases and J lost 8; bases outside the gene matches: 9. Looked up from germline, CDR1 is MNHEY and CDR2 is SVGEGT. CDR3 length: 16 amino acids. The CDR3 region is CASSYSKGRGQDEQFF. The DNA for the CDR3 is TGTGCCAGCAGTTACTCGAAGGGCAGGGGGCAGGATGAGCAGTTCTTC.

The gene calls are TRBV4-3 and TRBJ2-3; D tentatively fits TRBD1 or TRBD2 (5 bases each). The CDR3 runs 15 residues. The V gene's germline CDR1 is LGHNA and CDR2 YSLEER. Trimming removed 1 base at V and 4 bases at J, with 12 bases between. The CDR3 spells CASSQGDGFSDTQYF. The CDR3 DNA is TGCGCCAGCAGCCAAGGGGACGGGTTCTCAGATACGCAGTATTTT.

The CDR3 loop is CASSLSPSSSGRLSEQYF. The CDR3 region has the DNA TGTGCCAGCAGCTTATCGCCTAGTTCTAGCGGGCGCTTATCGGAGCAGTACTTC. V is TRBV7-3 and J is TRBJ2-7; TRBD2 matches 8 bases. The CDR3 runs to 18 residues. Germline V gives CDR1 SGHTA, CDR2 FQGTGA. With V trimmed by 2 bases and J by 7 bases, 19 bases remained unmatched. Looking up the rest from reference TRBV7-3 and TRBJ2-7 gives the full variable domain: GAGVSQTPSNKVTEKGKYVELRCDPISGHTALYWYRQSLGQGPEFLIYFQGTGAADDSGLPNDRFFAVRPEGSVSTLKIQRTERGDSAVYLCASSLSPSSSGRLSEQYFGPGTRLTVT.

V and J are TRBV6-5 and TRBJ2-1; D is unclear. CDR1 and CDR2 from the germline V gene are MNHEY and SVGAGI. V was trimmed by 5 bases and J by 4 bases, leaving 9 bases between them. The CDR3 consists of 13 residues. CDR3 amino acids: CASSAESYNEQFF. Written as DNA, the CDR3 is TGTGCCAGCAGTGCGGAGAGTTACAATGAGCAGTTCTTC.

This chain's CDR3 is CASSLGASTGQETQYF. CDR3 DNA sequence: TGCGCCAGCAGCTTGGGGGCCAGCACCGGCCAAGAGACCCAGTACTTC. The chain joins TRBV5-1 to TRBJ2-4; no definite D call. TRBJ2-5 explains the end of the DNA better; the J call may be wrong. The germline gives CDR1 SGHRS, CDR2 YFSETQ. The CDR3 spans 16 residues.

The chain recombines TRBV28 with TRBJ2-3; TRBD2 might be the D (5 bases). Germline V gene sequence: CDR1 MDHEN, CDR2 SYDVKM. The CDR3 is 14 amino acids. The V end was cut by 8 bases, the J end by 4 bases, with 16 bases between. CDR3 loop: CASPPWEPPDTQYF. The CDR3 DNA sequence: TGTGCCAGCCCCCCATGGGAGCCCCCAGATACGCAGTATTTT.

This chain connects TRBV20-1 to TRBJ2-1; 10 positions agree with TRBD2. V was clipped by 5 bases and J by 5 bases; unmatched bases: 12. CDR1 DFQATT and CDR2 SNEGSKA come from the germline V gene (reference sequence). The CDR3 spans 16 residues. Here the CDR3 DNA reads TGCAGTGCTCCTCGAGTAGCGGGGGGCCTAAACAATGAGCAGTTCTTC. It yields the protein CSAPRVAGGLNNEQFF.

The V gene is TRBV27, the J gene TRBJ1-6, with D possibly matching TRBD1 (5 bases). Germline V gene data show CDR1 as MNHEY and CDR2 as SMNVEV (reference sequence). This CDR3 is 16 amino acids long. Trimming took 8 bases from V and 2 from J, leaving 16 bases between them. DNA for the CDR3: TGTGCCAGCGGGTTCCGGGGGGGAACCTATAATTCACCCCTCCACTTT. This codes for CASGFRGGTYNSPLHF.

This clonotype was recorded only once. The chain combines TRBV6-1 with TRBJ2-1; D is ambiguous. Germline V gene data show CDR1 as MNHNS and CDR2 as SASEGT. The V end lost 5 bases, the J end lost 4 bases, and 12 bases lay between the germline ends. The CDR3 is 14 residues long. This CDR3 reads CASSLGSAYNEQFF. CDR3 nucleotides: TGTGCCAGCAGTCTGGGATCAGCTTACAATGAGCAGTTCTTC.

The V and J genes are TRBV14 and TRBJ2-1; D remains unclear. The CDR3 is 15 residues long. Trimming took off 4 bases at V and 7 bases at J, with 17 bases between the two ends. Per the germline V gene, CDR1 is SGHDN and CDR2 is FVKESK. CDR3 region: CASSPRTRPQNEQFF. DNA of the CDR3: TGTGCCAGCAGCCCCCGGACCCGACCCCAAAATGAGCAGTTCTTC.